These 16 T cell receptor beta chains share one sample of origin, sequenced in a study of T cell responses to AZD1222 COVID-19 vaccine. The data were produced by immunoSEQ multiplex PCR, yet TCRdb's version contains in-frame clones alone and is incomplete. The table includes about 200,000 clones, about 92% detected once. The sequencing here drew on peripheral blood, taken on day 0 of MenACWY control vaccination. All receptors derive from an adult in good health.

The rearrangement links TRBV3-1 (or the pseudogene TRBV3-2) to TRBJ1-3; no clear D gene. The CDR3 covers 15 residues. Trimming took 5 bases from V and 0 from J, leaving 11 bases between them. Germline loops: CDR1 LGHDT, CDR2 YNNKEL (reference sequence). The CDR3 DNA reads TGTGCCAGCAGCTACGACTCTGGCTCTGGAAACACCATATATTTT. Protein: CASSYDSGSGNTIYF.

This rearrangement joins TRBV4-1 to TRBJ1-1; weak D call: TRBD1 (5 bases). The germline V and J ends were trimmed by 0 bases and 2 bases, with 16 bases remaining between them. The CDR3 totals 17 residues. Germline V gives CDR1 MGHRA, CDR2 YSYEKL. CDR3 sequence reads: CASSQEWGAGINTEAFF. The CDR3 nucleotides are TGCGCCAGCAGCCAAGAATGGGGAGCAGGGATTAACACTGAAGCTTTCTTT.

The chain combines TRBV7-9 with TRBJ2-7; D not certain. The germline CDR1 and CDR2 sequences are SEHNR and FQNEAQ (reference sequence). V lost 5 bases to trimming and J lost 1 base, with 9 bases between them. This CDR3 region has 13 residues. The CDR3 bases are TGTGCCAGCAGCAGACTGGGATCCTACGAGCAGTACTTC. Protein sequence: CASSRLGSYEQYF. Based on the CDR3 plus reference TRBV7-9 and TRBJ2-7, the full variable domain is DTGVSQNPRHKITKRGQNVTFRCDPISEHNRLYWYRQTLGQGPEFLTYFQNEAQLEKSRLLSDRFSAERPKGSFSTLEIQRTEQGDSAMYLCASSRLGSYEQYFGPGTRLTVT.

The chain joins TRBV6-5 to TRBJ1-2; TRBD1 matches 9 bases. In germline, CDR1 is MNHEY, CDR2 SVGAGI. The CDR3 totals 15 residues. The V and J ends lost 2 bases and 4 bases, in that order; junction bases with no gene match: 5. The CDR3 loop reads CASSYLQQGAYGYTF. DNA of the CDR3: TGTGCCAGCAGTTACCTACAACAGGGGGCCTATGGCTACACCTTC.

The chain carries TRBV7-9 and TRBJ2-7, with a possible D match to TRBD2 (7 bases). The ends were cut back, 4 bases at V and 3 bases at J, with 22 bases in the middle. The CDR3 is 17 amino acids. Germline V gives CDR1 SEHNR, CDR2 FQNEAQ (reference sequence). The DNA of the CDR3 is TGTGCCAGCAGCTACCATTTGGGGGGGCGATCCTACTACGAGCAGTACTTC. The encoded protein is CASSYHLGGRSYYEQYF.

This clone was seen only once. The chain is built from TRBV2 and TRBJ1-1; 7 nucleotides agree with TRBD1. CDR3 length equals 13 residues. J was trimmed by 1 base and V by 6 bases; bases with no gene match: 2. CDR1 and CDR2 from the germline V gene are SNHLY and FYNNEI. CDR3 sequence (DNA): TGTGCCAGCAGGACAGGGCAGAACACTGAAGCTTTCTTT. Its protein product is CASRTGQNTEAFF.

The V and J genes are TRBV4-1 and TRBJ1-6; 7 bases align to TRBD1. The germline V gene encodes CDR1 MGHRA and CDR2 YSYEKL. With 4 bases clipped from V and 7 bases from J, the junction kept 10 bases outside the gene matches. The CDR3 has 16 residues. CDR3 loop: CASSPTQGQRNSPLHF. The CDR3 DNA sequence: TGCGCCAGCAGCCCGACTCAGGGACAGAGGAATTCACCCCTCCACTTT.

V gene TRBV7-8 combines with J gene TRBJ1-5, with D uncertain. Trimming cost V 5 bases and J 7 bases, with 12 bases left between them. Germline CDR1 reads SGHVS; CDR2 reads FQNEAQ. The CDR3 totals 13 residues. Here the CDR3 DNA reads TGTGCCAGCAGCCAGAGCTTAGGGCAGCCCCAGCATTTT. This sequence encodes CASSQSLGQPQHF.

The chain employs TRBV25-1 and TRBJ1-2, with 7 bases identical to TRBD1. Germline trimming cut 3 bases from V and 1 base from J; bases unmatched to any gene: 8. This CDR3 has 16 residues. Germline CDR1 and CDR2: MGHDK and SYGVNS. DNA of the CDR3: TGTGCCAGCAGTGATCCCGGGGACAGTAGTAACTATGGCTACACCTTC. It is translated as CASSDPGDSSNYGYTF.

The J gene is TRBJ1-1, the V gene TRBV7-9; TRBD1 aligns across 8 bases. J lost 3 bases, V lost 2 bases, and 5 bases had no gene match. This CDR3 contains 15 residues. Germline V lookup: CDR1 SEHNR, CDR2 FQNEAQ (reference sequence). In DNA, the CDR3 is TGTGCCAGCAGCTTACGGGGGACAGGCGACACTGAAGCTTTCTTT. Protein product: CASSLRGTGDTEAFF.

This clone was found once. V usage is TRBV12-3 or TRBV12-4 and J usage is TRBJ2-3; D unresolved. The CDR3 has 13 amino acids. Trimming took 5 bases from V and 2 from J, leaving 8 bases between them. CDR3 sequence (DNA): TGTGCCAGCAGTAGACTCGTCACAGATACGCAGTATTTT. Its translation is CASSRLVTDTQYF.

The rearrangement joins TRBV5-1 to TRBJ1-1; D is ambiguous. The germline gives CDR1 SGHRS, CDR2 YFSETQ. Deletions cut 0 bases from V and 11 bases from J, with 11 bases between. This CDR3 has 12 residues. CDR3 DNA sequence: TGCGCCAGCAGCTTGGGCGGGAGAGGGGCTTTCTTT. Translated: CASSLGGRGAFF.

A note on this clone: Germline is not matched at one junction end, which may reflect a read error. The rearrangement uses TRBV7-7 and TRBJ2-5; TRBD1 agrees at 7 bases. CDR1 SSHAT and CDR2 FNYEAQ come from the germline V gene (reference sequence). The CDR3 covers 16 residues. This chain's CDR3 is CASSLGQAILQETQYF. In nucleotides, the CDR3 is TGTGCTAGCAGCTTAGGACAGGCCATCCTACAAGAGACCCAGTACTTC.

The chain recombines TRBV5-6 with TRBJ2-5; the D is unclear. CDR3 length equals 13 residues. Germline lookup yields CDR1 SGHDT and CDR2 YYEEEE. V was pared by 4 bases and J by 1 base, with 8 bases between. CDR3 residues: CASSRRTQETQYF. CDR3 sequence (DNA): TGTGCCAGCAGCCGACGGACCCAAGAGACCCAGTACTTC.

This chain links TRBV6-2 or TRBV6-3 with TRBJ2-5; TRBD2 is a possible D gene (7 bases). Germline CDR1 reads MNHEY; CDR2 reads SVGEGT. Between the trimmed V and J ends, which lost 2 bases and 5 bases, there was a span of 12 bases. This CDR3 has 14 amino acids. DNA for the CDR3: TGTGCCAGCAGTTACCGGGGGGCCTGGGAGACCCAGTACTTC. It encodes CASSYRGAWETQYF.

The CDR3 nucleotides read TGTGCCAGCTCACCGCAGGGGTTTACGGGGATGAACACTGAAGCTTTCTTT. Encoded protein: CASSPQGFTGMNTEAFF. The rearrangement links TRBV18 to TRBJ1-1, with D perhaps TRBD1 (6 bases). V was shortened by 3 bases and J by 0 bases, with 17 bases between the two germline ends. This CDR3 contains 17 residues. Germline CDR1 is KGHSH and CDR2 is LQKENI.